One T cell receptor (beta chain) is described in this entry. Its antigen is unknown. The data originate from a study of post-analysis software for immune sequencing data. Findings and caveats of the study: There were five TRBV segments more frequent in patients than controls, and TRBV5-6, TRBV5-1 and TRBV20-1 were among them.

The authors incorporated unique molecular identifiers into the TCR beta cDNA libraries. In TCRdb, the PCR reads were re-called with MiXCR into one record per CDR3 protein. The sample has about 770,000 distinct CDR3 sequences, just over 45% seen once. CDR1 and CDR2 (germline): SGDLS, YYNGEE. The CDR3 contains 16 residues. V lost 10 bases and J lost 10; bases outside the gene matches: 21. The sequenced sample consisted of blood. This chain uses TRBV9 with TRBJ2-1, with 9 bases identical to TRBD2. The source of this sequence is a girl under 18 with multiple sclerosis. CDR3 in amino acids: CAGHRDPGTSRNEQFF. CDR3 DNA: TGTGCCGGCCACCGGGATCCCGGGACTAGCCGGAACGAGCAGTTCTTC.